This TCR beta chain is drawn from a study of blood T cell repertoires in COVID-19. The table came from immunoSEQ multiplex PCR; TCRdb's copy has only in-frame clones and leaves some out. This table holds under 300,000 clones, about 85% found once. With V trimmed by 4 bases and J by 8 bases, 12 bases remained unmatched. The CDR3 sequence is 16 residues long. Germline CDR1 is SEHNR and CDR2 is FQNEAQ (reference sequence). This receptor was obtained from a woman aged 30 to 39 with acute COVID-19. Input material: PBMCs or T cells enriched from blood (not recorded which). V and J are TRBV7-9 and TRBJ2-1; 9 positions agree with TRBD1. This chain's CDR3 is CASSWGGQGRSDEQFF. CDR3 nucleotide sequence: TGTGCCAGCAGCTGGGGGGGACAGGGAAGATCTGATGAGCAGTTCTTC. The variable domain in full, with the rest retrieved from reference TRBV7-9 and TRBJ2-1, is DTGVSQNPRHKITKRGQNVTFRCDPISEHNRLYWYRQTLGQGPEFLTYFQNEAQLEKSRLLSDRFSAERPKGSFSTLEIQRTEQGDSAMYLCASSWGGQGRSDEQFFGPGTRLTVL.